This T cell receptor (beta chain) came from a study of blood T cell repertoires in COVID-19. The V end was cut by 2 bases, the J end by 4 bases, with 8 bases between. The CDR3 runs 13 residues. The germline V gene has CDR1 MDHEN and CDR2 SYDVKM. Libraries were prepared by immunoSEQ multiplex PCR; TCRdb keeps only in-frame clonotypes and omits some of them. The table has fewer than 350,000 clones, around 89% seen once. Living in 24 US areas, the participants were between roughly 18 and 95 years of age. The source material was PBMCs or T cells enriched from blood (not recorded which). V gene TRBV28 combines with J gene TRBJ1-1; D gene unclear. The TCR originated in a woman aged 30 to 39 with acute COVID-19. CDR3 DNA sequence: TGTGCCAGCAGTTTAGGGCAGTTCACTGAAGCTTTCTTT. Its translation is CASSLGQFTEAFF.